One and the same sample provided the 7 T cell receptor beta chains below, sequenced in a study of blood T cells in healthy people across ages. Combining a sample-barcoded 5' primer with a J-beta primer mix, a second PCR ran for roughly 7 to 12 cycles. TCRdb re-called the 5' RACE reads with MiXCR, one entry per CDR3 protein. The sample carries approximately 1.5 million distinct CDR3 sequences, roughly 32% recorded once. Sequenced sample: blood. These receptors were collected from a woman younger than 45 in good health.

The CDR3 spells CSVESAPNTEAFF. The CDR3 DNA follows: TGCAGCGTTGAATCCGCCCCGAACACTGAAGCTTTCTTT. The chain is built from TRBV29-1 and TRBJ1-1, with D uncertain. Germline values: CDR1 SQVTM, CDR2 ANQGSEA. CDR3 length: 13 residues. V was clipped by 2 bases and J by 1 base, with 8 bases between them. Drawing the rest from reference TRBV29-1 and TRBJ1-1, the complete variable domain is SAVISQKPSRDICQRGTSLTIQCQVDSQVTMMFWYRQQPGQSLTLIATANQGSEATYESGFVIDKFPISRPNLTFSTLTVSNMSPEDSSIYLCSVESAPNTEAFFGQGTRLTVV.

This clonotype occurred many times. CDR3 DNA: TGTGCCAGCAGCTTCGATGTAGCGGGAGGTCGCGAGCAGTACTTC. Its translation: CASSFDVAGGREQYF. The chain is built from TRBV11-2 and TRBJ2-7, with TRBD2 matching 10 bases. CDR3 length equals 15 residues. J was trimmed by 6 bases and V by 3 bases; bases with no gene match: 8. Per the germline V gene, CDR1 is SGHAT and CDR2 is FQNNGV.

In the case of this clonotype: Germline is not matched at one junction end, which may reflect a read error. This rearrangement joins TRBV3-1 to TRBJ2-3; 10 bases are shared with TRBD2. Germline values: CDR1 LGHDT, CDR2 YNNKEL (reference sequence). The CDR3 covers 19 residues. CDR3 sequence: CVSSQESLAGDGPTDTQYF. The CDR3, as DNA: TGTGTCAGCAGCCAAGAATCGCTAGCGGGAGACGGGCCCACAGATACGCAGTATTTT.

This clonotype appeared once. This sequence joins TRBV20-1 and TRBJ1-1; D is ambiguous. Trimming removed 3 bases from V and 4 bases from J, with 9 bases in between. The CDR3 spans 12 residues. The germline CDR1 and CDR2 sequences are DFQATT and SNEGSKA (reference sequence). The CDR3 DNA reads as TGCAGTGCTAGCATGGCGGGCACTGAAGCTTTCTTT. This encodes CSASMAGTEAFF.

This chain uses TRBV5-1 with TRBJ2-5, with 9 bases that match TRBD1. The germline V gene has CDR1 SGHRS and CDR2 YFSETQ. After removal of 3 bases from V and 4 bases from J, the junction contained 7 bases not matched to a gene. This CDR3 comprises 15 residues. The CDR3: CASSSGATGGETQYF. CDR3 coding DNA: TGCGCCAGCAGCTCAGGGGCGACAGGGGGAGAGACCCAGTACTTC.

CDR3 protein: CASSLSPLGAKNIQYF. CDR3 nucleotides: TGCGCCAGCAGCTTGTCCCCCTTGGGGGCCAAAAACATTCAGTACTTC. V usage is TRBV5-1 and J usage is TRBJ2-4; D unresolved. V lost 1 base, J lost 1 base, and 12 bases lay in between. The germline gives CDR1 SGHRS, CDR2 YFSETQ. The CDR3 sequence is 16 residues long.

This clonotype was seen a handful of times. The chain uses TRBV5-5 and TRBJ2-1; the D is unclear. This CDR3 is built from 13 residues. Germline CDR1 SGHKS, CDR2 YYEKEE (reference sequence). V was shortened by 5 bases and J by 10 bases, with 16 bases between the two germline ends. Written as DNA, the CDR3 is TGTGCCAGCAGGTGGGCCATTCTCGGAGAGCAGTTCTTC. Translation: CASRWAILGEQFF. The complete variable domain, with remaining parts taken from reference TRBV5-5 and TRBJ2-1, reads DAGVTQSPTHLIKTRGQQVTLRCSPISGHKSVSWYQQVLGQGPQFIFQYYEKEERGRGNFPDRFSARQFPNYSSELNVNALLLGDSALYLCASRWAILGEQFFGPGTRLTVL.